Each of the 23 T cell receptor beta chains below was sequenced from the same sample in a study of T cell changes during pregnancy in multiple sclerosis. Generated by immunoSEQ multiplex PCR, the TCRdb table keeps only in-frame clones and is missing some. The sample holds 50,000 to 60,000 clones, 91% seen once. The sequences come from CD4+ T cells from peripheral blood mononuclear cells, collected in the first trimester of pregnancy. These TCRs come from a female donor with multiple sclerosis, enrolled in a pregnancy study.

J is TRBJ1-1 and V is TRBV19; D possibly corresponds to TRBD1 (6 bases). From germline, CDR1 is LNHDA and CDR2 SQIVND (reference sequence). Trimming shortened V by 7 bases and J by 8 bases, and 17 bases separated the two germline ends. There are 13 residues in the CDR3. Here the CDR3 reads CASTRQAQGEAFF. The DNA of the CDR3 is TGTGCCAGTACGAGACAGGCCCAGGGGGAAGCTTTCTTT.

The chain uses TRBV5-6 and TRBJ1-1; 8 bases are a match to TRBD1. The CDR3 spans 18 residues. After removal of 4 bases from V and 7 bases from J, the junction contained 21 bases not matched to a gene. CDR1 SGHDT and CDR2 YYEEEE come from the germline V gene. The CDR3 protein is CASSPAATGDRGRFEAFF. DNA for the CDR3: TGTGCCAGCAGCCCGGCGGCAACGGGTGACAGGGGCCGGTTTGAAGCTTTCTTT. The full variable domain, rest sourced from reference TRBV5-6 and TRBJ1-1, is DAGVTQSPTHLIKTRGQQVTLRCSPKSGHDTVSWYQQALGQGPQFIFQYYEEEERQRGNFPDRFSGHQFPNYSSELNVNALLLGDSALYLCASSPAATGDRGRFEAFFGQGTRLTVV.

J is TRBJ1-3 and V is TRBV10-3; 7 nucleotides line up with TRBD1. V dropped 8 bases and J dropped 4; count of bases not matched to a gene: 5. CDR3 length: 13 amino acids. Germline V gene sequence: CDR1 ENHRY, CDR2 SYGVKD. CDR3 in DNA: TGTGCCATCGGGACGGGACAGGGAAACACCATATATTTT. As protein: CAIGTGQGNTIYF.

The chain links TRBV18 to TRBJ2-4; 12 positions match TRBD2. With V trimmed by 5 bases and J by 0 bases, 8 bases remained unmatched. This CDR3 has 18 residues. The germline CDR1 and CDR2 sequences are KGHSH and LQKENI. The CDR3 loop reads CASSSTSGGVLAKNIQYF. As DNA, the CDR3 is TGTGCCAGCTCATCGACTAGCGGGGGAGTACTAGCCAAAAACATTCAGTACTTC.

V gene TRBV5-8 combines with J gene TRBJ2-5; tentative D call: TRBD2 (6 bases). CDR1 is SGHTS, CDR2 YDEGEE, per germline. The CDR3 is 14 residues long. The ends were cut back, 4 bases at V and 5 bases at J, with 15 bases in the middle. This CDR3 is CASSHTGSWETQYF. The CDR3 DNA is TGTGCCAGCAGCCACACCGGGAGCTGGGAGACCCAGTACTTC.

The CDR3 is CASSLGRVVWRGQNTEAFF. As DNA, the CDR3 is TGTGCCAGCAGCTTAGGCAGGGTTGTATGGCGGGGCCAGAACACTGAAGCTTTCTTT. The chain links TRBV7-2 to TRBJ1-1, with a weak D call TRBD1 (5 bases). Trimming took off 1 base at V and 1 base at J, with 22 bases between the two ends. CDR1 is SGHTA and CDR2 is FQGNSA in the germline V gene. The CDR3 totals 19 residues.

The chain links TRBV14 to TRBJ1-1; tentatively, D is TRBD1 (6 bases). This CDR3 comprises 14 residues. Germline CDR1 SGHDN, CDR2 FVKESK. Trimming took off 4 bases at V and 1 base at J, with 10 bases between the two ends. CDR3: CASSPRGANTEAFF. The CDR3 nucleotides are TGTGCCAGCAGCCCCCGGGGGGCGAACACTGAAGCTTTCTTT.

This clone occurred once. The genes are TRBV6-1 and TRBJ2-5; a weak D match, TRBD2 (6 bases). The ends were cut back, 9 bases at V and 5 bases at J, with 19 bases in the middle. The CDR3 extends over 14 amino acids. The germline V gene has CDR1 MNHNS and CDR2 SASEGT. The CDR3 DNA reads TGTGCCAGTGGGAGGACGGATGTCGGTGAGACCCAGTACTTC. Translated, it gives CASGRTDVGETQYF.

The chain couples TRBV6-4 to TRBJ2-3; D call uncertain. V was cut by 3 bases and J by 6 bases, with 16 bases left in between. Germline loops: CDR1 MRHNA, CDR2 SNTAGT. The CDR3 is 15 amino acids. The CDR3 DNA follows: TGTGCCAGCAGTGAGCGTTTTTGGTCCTTGGATACGCAGTATTTT. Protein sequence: CASSERFWSLDTQYF.

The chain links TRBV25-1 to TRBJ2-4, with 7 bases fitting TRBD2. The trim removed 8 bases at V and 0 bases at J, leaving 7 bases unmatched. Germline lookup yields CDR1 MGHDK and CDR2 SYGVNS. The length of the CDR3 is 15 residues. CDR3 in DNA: TGTGCCAGCGGGGGGGACGGACTAGCCAAAAACATTCAGTACTTC. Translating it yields CASGGDGLAKNIQYF.

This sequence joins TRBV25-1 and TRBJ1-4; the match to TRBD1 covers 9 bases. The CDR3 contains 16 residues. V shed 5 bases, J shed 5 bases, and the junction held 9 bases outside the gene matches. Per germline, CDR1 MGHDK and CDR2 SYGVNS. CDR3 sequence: CASSRPGGTGNEKLFF. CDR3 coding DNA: TGTGCCAGCAGTCGCCCAGGAGGGACAGGGAATGAAAAACTGTTTTTT. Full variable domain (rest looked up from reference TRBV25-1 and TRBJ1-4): EADIYQTPRYLVIGTGKKITLECSQTMGHDKMYWYQQDPGMELHLIHYSYGVNSTEKGDLSSESTVSRIRTEHFPLTLESARPSHTSQYLCASSRPGGTGNEKLFFGSGTQLSVL.

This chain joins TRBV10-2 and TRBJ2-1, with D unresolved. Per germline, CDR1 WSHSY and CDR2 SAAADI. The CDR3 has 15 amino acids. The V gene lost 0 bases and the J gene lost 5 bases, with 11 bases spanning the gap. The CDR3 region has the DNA TGCGCCAGCAGTGAGTCGGATCTACAGCACAATGAGCAGTTCTTC. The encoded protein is CASSESDLQHNEQFF.

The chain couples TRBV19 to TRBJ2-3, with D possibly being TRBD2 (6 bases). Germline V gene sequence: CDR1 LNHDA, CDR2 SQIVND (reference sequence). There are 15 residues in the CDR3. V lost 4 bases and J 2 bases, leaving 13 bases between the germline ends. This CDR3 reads CASSKGLHYTDTQYF. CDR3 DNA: TGTGCCAGTAGTAAGGGACTCCATTACACAGATACGCAGTATTTT.

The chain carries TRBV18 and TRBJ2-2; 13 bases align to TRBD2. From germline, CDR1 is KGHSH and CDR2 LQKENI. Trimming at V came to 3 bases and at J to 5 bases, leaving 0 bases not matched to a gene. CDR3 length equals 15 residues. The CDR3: CASSPGLAGTGELFF. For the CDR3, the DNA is TGTGCCAGCTCACCGGGACTAGCGGGGACCGGGGAGCTGTTTTTT.

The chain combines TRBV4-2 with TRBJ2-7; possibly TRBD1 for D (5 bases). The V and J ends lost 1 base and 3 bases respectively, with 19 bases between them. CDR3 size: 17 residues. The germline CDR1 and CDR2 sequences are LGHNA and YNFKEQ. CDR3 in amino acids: CASSQVPFGAVGYEQYF. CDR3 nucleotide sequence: TGTGCCAGCAGCCAAGTCCCCTTTGGGGCGGTCGGCTACGAGCAGTACTTC.

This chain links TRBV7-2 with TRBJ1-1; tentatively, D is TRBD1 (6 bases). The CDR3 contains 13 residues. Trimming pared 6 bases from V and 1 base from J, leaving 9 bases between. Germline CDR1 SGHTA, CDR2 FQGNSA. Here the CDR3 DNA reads TGTGCCAGCAGTCGACAGGAGAACACTGAAGCTTTCTTT. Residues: CASSRQENTEAFF.

CDR3 sequence (DNA): TGTGCCAGCAGCTTGAAGGGGTCCTACGAGCAGTACTTC. Protein product: CASSLKGSYEQYF. This rearrangement joins TRBV5-5 to TRBJ2-7, with a possible D match to TRBD1 (5 bases). CDR1 and CDR2 from the germline V gene are SGHKS and YYEKEE (reference sequence). This CDR3 is built from 13 residues. Trimming cost V 1 base and J 1 base, with 6 bases left between them.

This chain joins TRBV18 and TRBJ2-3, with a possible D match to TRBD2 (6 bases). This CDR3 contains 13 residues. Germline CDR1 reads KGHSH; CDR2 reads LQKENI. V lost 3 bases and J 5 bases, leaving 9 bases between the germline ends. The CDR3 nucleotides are TGTGCCAGCTCACCGACTAGAATAGATACGCAGTATTTT. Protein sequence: CASSPTRIDTQYF.

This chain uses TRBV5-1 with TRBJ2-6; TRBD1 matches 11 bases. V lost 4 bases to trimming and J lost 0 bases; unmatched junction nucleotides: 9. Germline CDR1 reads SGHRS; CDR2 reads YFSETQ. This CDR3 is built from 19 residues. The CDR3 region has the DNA TGCGCCAGCAGCCAATATGGGACAGGGGGAAGCTCTGGGGCCAACGTCCTGACTTTC. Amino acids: CASSQYGTGGSSGANVLTF.

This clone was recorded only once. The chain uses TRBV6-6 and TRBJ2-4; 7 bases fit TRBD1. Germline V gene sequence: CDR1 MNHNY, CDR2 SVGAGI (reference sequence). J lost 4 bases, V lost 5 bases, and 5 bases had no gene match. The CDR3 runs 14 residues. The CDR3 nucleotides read TGTGCCAGCAGTCTACAGGGGTCAAAAAACATTCAGTACTTC. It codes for CASSLQGSKNIQYF.

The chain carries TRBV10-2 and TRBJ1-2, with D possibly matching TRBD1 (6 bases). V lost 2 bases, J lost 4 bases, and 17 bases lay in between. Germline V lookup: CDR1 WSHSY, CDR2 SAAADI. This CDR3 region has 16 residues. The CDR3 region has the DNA TGCGCCAGCAGTGAGACGCAGGGGAAGGGAGTCTATGGCTACACCTTC. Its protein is CASSETQGKGVYGYTF.

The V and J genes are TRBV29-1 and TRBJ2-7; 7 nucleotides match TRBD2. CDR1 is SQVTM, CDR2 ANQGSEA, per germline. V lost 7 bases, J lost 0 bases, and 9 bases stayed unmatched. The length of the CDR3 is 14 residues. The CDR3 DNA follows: TGCAGCGCCCGCCCGCGGGGGACCTCCTACGAGCAGTACTTC. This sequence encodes CSARPRGTSYEQYF.

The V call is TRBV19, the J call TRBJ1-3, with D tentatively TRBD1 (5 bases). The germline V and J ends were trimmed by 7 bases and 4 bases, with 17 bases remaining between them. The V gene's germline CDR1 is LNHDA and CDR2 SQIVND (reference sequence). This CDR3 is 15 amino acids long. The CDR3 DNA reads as TGTGCCAGTAAGGGCGCCCCAGGGATCGGAAACACCATATATTTT. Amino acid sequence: CASKGAPGIGNTIYF.